The sequence of this T cell receptor beta chain was determined in a study of OX40 agonist ivuxolimab in advanced cancers. About the study: Every patient in dose escalation had hepatocellular carcinoma, melanoma, renal cell or head and neck cancer. Eligibility rules accepted prior anti-PD-1, anti-PD-L1 or anti-CTLA-4 therapy, and over 30% had some. Study outcomes and limitations: Several nonresponders also turned out to have low normalized T-cell clonal expansion. Both blood CD4+ and CD8+ T cells showed clonal growth by week 6 at 0.1 to 3.0 mg/kg.

The CDR3 contains 15 residues. The J segment lost 6 bases and the V segment lost 3 bases, leaving 6 bases of the junction unmatched. CDR1 is MDHEN and CDR2 is SYDVKM in the germline V gene. The data were produced by immunoSEQ multiplex PCR, yet TCRdb's version contains in-frame clones alone and is incomplete. The data contain 74,000 or so clones, approximately 86% of them seen just once; the ten biggest clones take up about 2.1%. As for this clone: Its specificity is not known.

This chain connects TRBV28 to TRBJ2-2; 8 bases align to TRBD2. The input for sequencing was CD4+ or CD8+ T cells sorted from blood, taken in a trial of the OX40 agonist ivuxolimab. This sequence was found in an adult with an advanced solid tumor such as melanoma, head and neck, liver or kidney cancer. CDR3: CASSLPSGSAGELFF. In DNA form, the CDR3 reads TGTGCCAGCAGTTTGCCCAGCGGGAGTGCCGGGGAGCTGTTTTTT.